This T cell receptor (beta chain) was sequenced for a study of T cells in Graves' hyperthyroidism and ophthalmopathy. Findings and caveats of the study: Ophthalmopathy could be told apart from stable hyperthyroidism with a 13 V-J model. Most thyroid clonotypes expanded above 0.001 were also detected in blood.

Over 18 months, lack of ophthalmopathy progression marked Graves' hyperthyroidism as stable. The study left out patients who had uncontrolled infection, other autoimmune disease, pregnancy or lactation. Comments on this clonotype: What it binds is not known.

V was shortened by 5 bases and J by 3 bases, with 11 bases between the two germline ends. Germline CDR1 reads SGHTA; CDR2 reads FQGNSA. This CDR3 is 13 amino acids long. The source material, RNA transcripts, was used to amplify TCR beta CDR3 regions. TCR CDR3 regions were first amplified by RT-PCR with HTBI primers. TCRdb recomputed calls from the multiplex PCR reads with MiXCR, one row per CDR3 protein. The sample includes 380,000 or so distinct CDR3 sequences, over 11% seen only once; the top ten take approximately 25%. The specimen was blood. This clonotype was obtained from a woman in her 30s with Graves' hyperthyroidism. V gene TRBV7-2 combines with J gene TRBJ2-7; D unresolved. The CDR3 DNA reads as TGTGCCAGCAGCCGGGCCCAATACTACGAGCAGTACTTC. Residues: CASSRAQYYEQYF.